The entry below describes one TCR beta chain. Its antigen is unknown. Clones were sequenced by immunoSEQ multiplex PCR, and TCRdb holds only the in-frame ones, with some missing. The sample has about 76,000 clones; about 74% are singletons. The data were obtained in a study of T cell responses to AZD1222 COVID-19 vaccine. This CDR3 spans 12 amino acids. V lost 6 bases and J 2 bases, leaving 7 bases between the germline ends. Germline V gene data show CDR1 as MNHEY and CDR2 as SVGAGI. Points from the study as a whole: CD4 TCRs linked to vaccination spanned spike, dominating at 160-218 and 743-854. After the peak T cell response, and only then, were repertoires sampled. The donors showed a predominance of white British ancestry and of females, with possible underestimation of clonal diversity.

This clonotype was obtained from an adult who received the MenACWY meningococcal vaccine as a control. The chain joins TRBV6-5 to TRBJ1-2, with D hard to call. The sample in question was peripheral blood, obtained 28 days after the second dose of the MenACWY control vaccine. The CDR3 loop is CASSNVNYGYTF. CDR3 coding DNA: TGTGCCAGCAGCAATGTGAACTATGGCTACACCTTC.